The 24 T cell receptor beta chains in this list originate from one sample, sequenced in a study of blood T cell repertoires in COVID-19. Data came from immunoSEQ multiplex PCR; TCRdb stores just in-frame clones and leaves some out. Of roughly 330,000 clones in the sample, about 89% were seen once. The sample was peripheral blood. These receptors were taken from a young man who had recovered from COVID-19.

This clone appeared a single time. J is TRBJ1-4 and V is TRBV6-5; D remains unclear. CDR1 MNHEY and CDR2 SVGAGI come from the germline V gene. V was shortened by 5 bases and J by 6 bases, with 10 bases between the two germline ends. The CDR3 is 13 amino acids. The CDR3 sequence: CASSLGLYEKLFF. As DNA, the CDR3 is TGTGCCAGCAGTCTGGGCCTTTATGAAAAACTGTTTTTT.

V gene TRBV7-2 combines with J gene TRBJ2-7; no clear D. The CDR3 is 16 residues long. V dropped 4 bases and J dropped 1 base, with 17 bases sitting between them. Germline V gene sequence: CDR1 SGHTA, CDR2 FQGNSA. The CDR3 bases are TGTGCCAGCAGCTCCCTTCGATCCTCGGGTTCCTACGAGCAGTACTTC. It yields the protein CASSSLRSSGSYEQYF.

The chain links TRBV29-1 to TRBJ1-6; the match to TRBD1 covers 8 bases. The V gene end was trimmed by 6 bases and the J gene end by 12 bases; junction bases not matched to a gene: 10. In germline, CDR1 is SQVTM, CDR2 ANQGSEA. The CDR3 totals 13 residues. The DNA for the CDR3 is TGCAGCGTCGACAGGGGTGCACTTCTACCCCTCCACTTT. This translates into CSVDRGALLPLHF.

This chain links TRBV7-2 with TRBJ1-5; D is unclear. V dropped 2 bases and J dropped 0 bases, with 8 bases sitting between them. The CDR3 runs to 15 residues. Per the germline V gene, CDR1 is SGHTA and CDR2 is FQGNSA. The CDR3 DNA is TGTGCCAGCAGCTTATCCCCGTATAGCAATCAGCCCCAGCATTTT. Its protein is CASSLSPYSNQPQHF. Full variable domain (missing parts from reference TRBV7-2 and TRBJ1-5): GAGVSQSPSNKVTEKGKDVELRCDPISGHTALYWYRQSLGQGLEFLIYFQGNSAPDKSGLPSDRFSAERTGGSVSTLTIQRTQQEDSAVYLCASSLSPYSNQPQHFGDGTRLSIL.

The genes are TRBV27 and TRBJ1-2; no reliable D call. V lost 8 bases to trimming and J lost 7 bases, with 20 bases between them. Germline CDR1 and CDR2: MNHEY and SMNVEV (reference sequence). CDR3 length: 14 amino acids. In DNA form, the CDR3 reads TGTGCCAGCCGCGTAGGACTTTCACGGGGTGGCTACACCTTC. Its translation is CASRVGLSRGGYTF.

The CDR3 DNA reads TGTGCCACAGGACAGGGGGATCAGCCCCAGCATTTT. As protein: CATGQGDQPQHF. The rearrangement links TRBV10-3 to TRBJ1-5; 10 bases match TRBD1. Losses at the gene ends were 10 bases for V and 5 bases for J; bases not matched to a gene: 2. The CDR3 loop spans 12 amino acids. Germline V gene lookup returns CDR1 ENHRY and CDR2 SYGVKD.

The chain is built from TRBV29-1 and TRBJ2-1; perhaps TRBD2 as D (6 bases). Germline CDR1 and CDR2: SQVTM and ANQGSEA. This CDR3 spans 14 amino acids. The ends were cut back, 2 bases at V and 12 bases at J, with 20 bases in the middle. The CDR3: CSVESTPGGIMQFF. In DNA form, the CDR3 reads TGCAGCGTTGAATCAACGCCGGGCGGGATCATGCAGTTCTTC.

In DNA form, the CDR3 reads TGTGCCAGCAGCGTCGCCGGGGGGTTCGACGAGCAGTACTTC. Its protein product is CASSVAGGFDEQYF. This rearrangement joins TRBV9 to TRBJ2-7, with 7 nucleotides matching TRBD2. Looked up from germline, CDR1 is SGDLS and CDR2 is YYNGEE. The junction had 7 bases not matched to a gene; V was cut back by 2 bases and J by 5 bases. CDR3 length: 14 amino acids.

V and J are TRBV7-6 and TRBJ2-7; 7 nucleotides agree with TRBD1. Losses at the gene ends were 5 bases for V and 6 bases for J; bases not matched to a gene: 4. Germline V CDR1 and CDR2: SGHVS, FNYEAQ. The CDR3 has 12 amino acids. CDR3 sequence: CASSTTGFEQYF. CDR3 nucleotide sequence: TGTGCCAGCAGCACGACAGGGTTCGAGCAGTACTTC. Full variable domain (missing parts from reference TRBV7-6 and TRBJ2-7): GAGVSQSPRYKVTKRGQDVALRCDPISGHVSLYWYRQALGQGPEFLTYFNYEAQQDKSGLPNDRFSAERPEGSISTLTIQRTEQRDSAMYRCASSTTGFEQYFGPGTRLTVT.

J is TRBJ1-6 and V is TRBV12-3 or TRBV12-4; unclear D gene. V gave up 6 bases and J gave up 0 bases, with 3 bases separating them. The CDR3 length is 13 residues. In DNA, the CDR3 is TGTGCCAGCAGCAGCTCCTATAATTCACCCCTCCACTTT. This codes for CASSSSYNSPLHF.

V and J are TRBV27 and TRBJ2-1, with 7 bases matching TRBD1. There are 14 residues in the CDR3. CDR1 MNHEY and CDR2 SMNVEV come from the germline V gene (reference sequence). The ends lost 2 bases at V and 4 bases at J; junction bases unmatched: 2. The chain's CDR3 is CASSLDRVYNEQFF. CDR3 coding DNA: TGTGCCAGCAGTTTAGACAGGGTTTACAATGAGCAGTTCTTC.

The chain carries TRBV5-1 and TRBJ2-1; TRBD1 agrees at 7 bases. V dropped 4 bases and J dropped 4; count of bases not matched to a gene: 8. The length of the CDR3 is 15 residues. Germline lookup yields CDR1 SGHRS and CDR2 YFSETQ. Here the CDR3 reads CASSPDRANYNEQFF. The DNA for the CDR3 is TGCGCCAGCAGCCCCGACAGGGCGAATTACAATGAGCAGTTCTTC. Full variable domain (remainder filled in from reference TRBV5-1 and TRBJ2-1): KAGVTQTPRYLIKTRGQQVTLSCSPISGHRSVSWYQQTPGQGLQFLFEYFSETQRNKGNFPGRFSGRQFSNSRSEMNVSTLELGDSALYLCASSPDRANYNEQFFGPGTRLTVL.

CDR3: CASSQTEIGEQYF. The CDR3 DNA reads as TGTGCCAGCAGCCAGACGGAGATCGGCGAGCAGTACTTC. This chain connects TRBV11-1 to TRBJ2-7; no reliable D call. The ends were cut back, 5 bases at V and 6 bases at J, with 14 bases in the middle. CDR3 length: 13 amino acids. Germline lookup yields CDR1 SGHAT and CDR2 FQDESV (reference sequence).

The chain joins TRBV7-9 to TRBJ1-5; 7 bases align to TRBD1. CDR3 size: 17 residues. CDR1 is SEHNR, CDR2 FQNEAQ, per germline (reference sequence). V was pared by 5 bases and J by 0 bases, with 10 bases of the junction left unmatched. DNA for the CDR3: TGTGCCAGCAGCCGAGACACAGGGGATTATAGCAATCAGCCCCAGCATTTT. Translated: CASSRDTGDYSNQPQHF.

V gene TRBV27 combines with J gene TRBJ1-4; D might be TRBD1 (5 bases). The V gene lost 3 bases and the J gene lost 10 bases, with 6 bases spanning the gap. Germline V lookup: CDR1 MNHEY, CDR2 SMNVEV (reference sequence). The CDR3 is made up of 11 amino acids. For the CDR3, the DNA is TGTGCCAGCAGTTTCGGGGGAAAACTGTTTTTT. It specifies CASSFGGKLFF.

The CDR3 reads CASSQDRVNTEAFF. In DNA form, the CDR3 reads TGTGCCAGCAGCCAAGACAGGGTAAACACTGAAGCTTTCTTT. The chain combines TRBV6-6 with TRBJ1-1; 7 nucleotides match TRBD1. CDR3 size: 14 residues. The germline V gene has CDR1 MNHNY and CDR2 SVGAGI (reference sequence). Unmatched junction bases numbered 6, after V lost 6 bases and J lost 2 bases.

This clone showed up just a few times. The rearrangement uses TRBV6-5 and TRBJ1-1; 7 nucleotides match TRBD1. The CDR3 sequence is 13 residues long. Germline CDR1 MNHEY, CDR2 SVGAGI. After removal of 5 bases from V and 6 bases from J, the junction contained 6 bases not matched to a gene. The CDR3 region is CASSRGQRSEAFF. CDR3 sequence (DNA): TGTGCCAGCAGTCGGGGACAGCGGTCTGAAGCTTTCTTT.

The rearrangement links TRBV9 to TRBJ2-6; D not resolved. The V end lost 0 bases, the J end lost 0 bases, and 4 bases lay between the germline ends. CDR3 size: 15 residues. The germline V gene encodes CDR1 SGDLS and CDR2 YYNGEE. CDR3 coding DNA: TGTGCCAGCAGCGTAGGGAGCTCTGGGGCCAACGTCCTGACTTTC. Amino acids: CASSVGSSGANVLTF.

Remarks on this clone: The germline gene is not matched at one end of the junction; a read error may be the cause. V and J are TRBV2 and TRBJ2-1; 7 positions match TRBD2. The CDR3 has 16 residues. The germline V gene has CDR1 SNHLY and CDR2 FYNNEI. As DNA, the CDR3 is TGTGCCAGCAGTCAAGCCTTAGCGGGTCCCTACAATGAGCAGTTCTTC. Translated, it gives CASSQALAGPYNEQFF.

The CDR3 reads CASSDSGFRGYTF. The CDR3 bases are TGTGCCAGCAGTGACTCCGGGTTCCGGGGCTACACCTTC. This chain joins TRBV6-4 and TRBJ1-2; no definite D call. CDR1 and CDR2 (germline): MRHNA, SNTAGT. This CDR3 spans 13 amino acids. V was cut by 0 bases and J by 8 bases, with 10 bases left in between.

The chain joins TRBV5-1 to TRBJ2-2, with a weak D call TRBD1 (5 bases). The CDR3 has 15 amino acids. Trimming shortened V by 0 bases and J by 4 bases, and 10 bases separated the two germline ends. Germline V gene lookup returns CDR1 SGHRS and CDR2 YFSETQ. DNA of the CDR3: TGCGCCAGCAGCTTGGCAGGGATCGGCACCGGGGAGCTGTTTTTT. As protein: CASSLAGIGTGELFF.

This clone occurred a few times. V and J are TRBV2 and TRBJ1-2; 7 positions match TRBD1. Losses at the gene ends were 9 bases for V and 8 bases for J; bases not matched to a gene: 15. In germline, CDR1 is SNHLY, CDR2 FYNNEI. The CDR3 totals 14 residues. CDR3 in amino acids: CARETLDREDGYTF. The CDR3 nucleotides are TGTGCCAGGGAAACCCTAGACAGGGAGGACGGCTACACCTTC. The full variable domain, completed using reference TRBV2 and TRBJ1-2, is EPEVTQTPSHQVTQMGQEVILRCVPISNHLYFYWYRQILGQKVEFLVSFYNNEISEKSEIFDDQFSVERPDGSNFTLKIRSTKLEDSAMYFCARETLDREDGYTFGSGTRLTVV.

The chain combines TRBV2 with TRBJ1-1; 8 bases are shared with TRBD1. The germline V gene has CDR1 SNHLY and CDR2 FYNNEI. The J segment lost 8 bases and the V segment lost 3 bases, leaving 5 bases of the junction unmatched. The CDR3 is 13 residues long. The chain's CDR3 is CASSDLGTGEAFF. The DNA for the CDR3 is TGTGCCAGCAGTGATCTGGGGACAGGCGAAGCTTTCTTT.

CDR3: CASSQDDREANQPQHF. CDR3 DNA sequence: TGTGCCAGCAGCCAAGATGACAGGGAGGCGAATCAGCCCCAGCATTTT. V is TRBV4-2 and J is TRBJ1-5, with 7 nucleotides matching TRBD1. Looked up from germline, CDR1 is LGHNA and CDR2 is YNFKEQ. The CDR3 spans 16 residues. V lost 0 bases to trimming and J lost 4 bases; unmatched junction nucleotides: 6.